Following are 13 T cell receptor beta chains from one sample sequenced in a study of blood T cell repertoires in COVID-19. Repertoires were generated with immunoSEQ multiplex PCR, while TCRdb's copy carries only in-frame clones and drops some. The sample comprises about 200,000 clones, 75% to 85% of which are singletons, and about 9.7% rests with the top ten. Sample: peripheral blood. The receptors were gathered from a man in his fifties or sixties with active or convalescent COVID-19.

This clone was seen only a few times. The chain employs TRBV7-9 and TRBJ1-1; no clear D gene. Germline V lookup: CDR1 SEHNR, CDR2 FQNEAQ (reference sequence). The CDR3 sequence is 13 residues long. The V gene lost 6 bases and the J gene lost 0 bases, with 8 bases spanning the gap. CDR3 amino acids: CASRKQLNTEAFF. Here the CDR3 DNA reads TGTGCCAGCAGAAAACAGCTGAACACTGAAGCTTTCTTT.

The rearrangement uses TRBV28 and TRBJ2-2; weak D call: TRBD1 (5 bases). The CDR3 spans 16 residues. V lost 3 bases to trimming and J lost 0 bases, with 11 bases between them. In germline, CDR1 is MDHEN, CDR2 SYDVKM. DNA for the CDR3: TGTGCCAGCAGTTTTGGGGCCGGCGCGAACACCGGGGAGCTGTTTTTT. This sequence encodes CASSFGAGANTGELFF.

The CDR3 nucleotides are TGTGCCAGCAGACCTATCGACAGGTTGAACACTGAAGCTTTCTTT. Amino acid sequence: CASRPIDRLNTEAFF. This rearrangement joins TRBV6-6 to TRBJ1-1, with D tentatively TRBD1 (6 bases). The CDR3 is made up of 15 amino acids. Germline loops: CDR1 MNHNY, CDR2 SVGAGI (reference sequence). V lost 6 bases and J 0 bases, leaving 14 bases between the germline ends.

The chain employs TRBV6-5 and TRBJ2-7; no clear D gene. Trimming cost V 5 bases and J 4 bases, with 15 bases left between them. The length of the CDR3 is 14 residues. Germline V gene data show CDR1 as MNHEY and CDR2 as SVGAGI. The CDR3, as DNA: TGTGCCAGCAGTAGGAGTCTTTCCGCGTACGAGCAGTACTTC. This encodes CASSRSLSAYEQYF.

V is TRBV7-2 and J is TRBJ2-4, with 8 bases fitting TRBD2. Germline loops: CDR1 SGHTA, CDR2 FQGNSA. V shed 0 bases, J shed 6 bases, and the junction held 13 bases outside the gene matches. This CDR3 comprises 18 residues. The CDR3 here is CASSLARVAGGDPNIQYF. CDR3 in DNA: TGTGCCAGCAGCTTAGCTAGGGTCGCGGGGGGTGACCCAAACATTCAGTACTTC.

The chain combines TRBV28 with TRBJ1-1, with D possibly matching TRBD1 (5 bases). This CDR3 has 13 amino acids. Germline V CDR1 and CDR2: MDHEN, SYDVKM. V was cut by 6 bases and J by 5 bases, with 13 bases left in between. The CDR3 DNA sequence: TGTGCCAGCAGGGGGGGGTTGAGAACTGAAGCTTTCTTT. This gives the protein CASRGGLRTEAFF.

This clone was seen once. The V and J genes are TRBV30 and TRBJ1-2, with TRBD1 matching 10 bases. Germline lookup yields CDR1 GTSNPN and CDR2 SVGIG (reference sequence). Trimming at V came to 7 bases and at J to 0 bases, leaving 14 bases not matched to a gene. The CDR3 has 17 residues. The CDR3: CALQRPGTGVANYGYTF. DNA for the CDR3: TGTGCCTTACAGCGTCCCGGGACAGGGGTTGCTAACTATGGCTACACCTTC.

The chain combines TRBV4-2 with TRBJ2-3; D may be TRBD2 (6 bases). The CDR3 loop spans 14 amino acids. CDR1 and CDR2 (germline): LGHNA, YNFKEQ. Trimming shortened V by 3 bases and J by 3 bases, and 10 bases separated the two germline ends. In nucleotides, the CDR3 is TGTGCCAGCAGCCACGGGGGAGGAACAGATACGCAGTATTTT. The encoded protein is CASSHGGGTDTQYF.

The chain joins TRBV6-1 to TRBJ1-2; D gene unclear. This CDR3 spans 13 amino acids. V lost 3 bases, J lost 4 bases, and 9 bases lay in between. Germline V lookup: CDR1 MNHNS, CDR2 SASEGT. The CDR3: CASSDQIVYGYTF. The CDR3 nucleotides read TGTGCCAGCAGTGACCAAATAGTCTATGGCTACACCTTC.

This clone occurred a few times. The chain combines TRBV6-5 with TRBJ2-7, with D perhaps matching TRBD2 (5 bases). Looked up from germline, CDR1 is MNHEY and CDR2 is SVGAGI. CDR3 length equals 14 residues. V lost 5 bases to trimming and J lost 1 base, with 12 bases between them. The CDR3 region is CASSPRGESYEQYV. Written as DNA, the CDR3 is TGTGCCAGCAGTCCACGGGGAGAGTCCTACGAGCAGTACGTC.

The chain combines TRBV7-2 with TRBJ2-5, with 10 bases that match TRBD2. V was pared by 6 bases and J by 5 bases, with 9 bases of the junction left unmatched. CDR3 size: 15 residues. The germline V gene encodes CDR1 SGHTA and CDR2 FQGNSA. This CDR3 reads CASSSRAGGGETQYF. The CDR3 nucleotides are TGTGCCAGCAGTTCTCGAGCGGGAGGGGGGGAGACCCAGTACTTC.

This clone has a handful of counts. V is TRBV18 and J is TRBJ2-5; TRBD2 agrees at 11 bases. Losses at the gene ends were 3 bases for V and 5 bases for J; bases not matched to a gene: 5. This CDR3 region has 15 residues. Per germline, CDR1 KGHSH and CDR2 LQKENI. This CDR3 reads CASSPRLAGTETQYF. The CDR3 DNA is TGTGCCAGCTCACCTCGACTAGCGGGGACCGAGACCCAGTACTTC. The full variable domain, its missing parts supplied by reference TRBV18 and TRBJ2-5, is NAGVMQNPRHLVRRRGQEARLRCSPMKGHSHVYWYRQLPEEGLKFMVYLQKENIIDESGMPKERFSAEFPKEGPSILRIQQVVRGDSAAYFCASSPRLAGTETQYFGPGTRLLVL.

This sequence joins TRBV5-1 and TRBJ2-5; TRBD2 matches at 10 bases. The CDR3 length is 15 residues. Trimming took 2 bases from V and 2 from J; bases not matched to a gene: 3. In germline, CDR1 is SGHRS, CDR2 YFSETQ. The CDR3 spells CASSFGLAVQETQYF. The CDR3 DNA reads as TGCGCCAGCAGCTTCGGACTAGCGGTTCAAGAGACCCAGTACTTC.